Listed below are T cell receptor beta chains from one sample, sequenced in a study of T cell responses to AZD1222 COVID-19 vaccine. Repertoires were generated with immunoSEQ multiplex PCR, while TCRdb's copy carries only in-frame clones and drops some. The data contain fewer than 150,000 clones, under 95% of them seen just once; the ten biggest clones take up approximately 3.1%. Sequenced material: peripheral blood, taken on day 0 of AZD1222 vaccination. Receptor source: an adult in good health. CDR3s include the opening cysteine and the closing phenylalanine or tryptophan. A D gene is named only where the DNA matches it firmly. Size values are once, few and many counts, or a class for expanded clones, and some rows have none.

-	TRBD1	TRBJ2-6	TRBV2	TGTGCCAGCAGTGAGACAGGGGTCGGGGCCAACGTCCTGACTTTC	CASSETGVGANVLTF
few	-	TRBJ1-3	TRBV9	TGTGCCAGCAGCGCCTGGGACCGCAACTCTGGAAACACCATATATTTT	CASSAWDRNSGNTIYF
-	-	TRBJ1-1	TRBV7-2	TGTGCCAGCAGCCTAAACAGGGTCGGGAACACTGAAGCTTTCTTT	CASSLNRVGNTEAFF
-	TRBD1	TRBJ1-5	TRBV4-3	TGCGCCAGCAGCCAAGCAGGGGGTCAGCCCCAGCATTTT	CASSQAGGQPQHF
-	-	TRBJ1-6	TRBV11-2	TGTGCCAGCAGCTTAAGAGTCGGAATGAGCTCCTATAATTCACCCCTCCACTTT	CASSLRVGMSSYNSPLHF
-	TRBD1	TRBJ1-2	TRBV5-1	TGCGCCAGCAGCCCCGGACAGGACCGCTATGGCTACACCTTC	CASSPGQDRYGYTF
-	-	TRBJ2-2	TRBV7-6	TGTGCCAGCAGCTTTACAGGAGACACCGGGGAGCTGTTTTTT	CASSFTGDTGELFF
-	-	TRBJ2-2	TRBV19	TGTGCCAGTAGCGAAGGGGTAGGGACCGGGGAGCTGTTTTTT	CASSEGVGTGELFF
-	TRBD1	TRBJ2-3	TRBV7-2	TGTGCCAGCAGACGAACTACAGGGGAAGATACGCAGTATTTT	CASRRTTGEDTQYF
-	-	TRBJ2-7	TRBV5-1	TGCGCCAGCAGCTTGGCGGGGGTACAGGGTGGCTACGAGCAGTACTTC	CASSLAGVQGGYEQYF
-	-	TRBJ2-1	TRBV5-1	TGCGCCAGCAGCTCCCCCAACAGGGTAGGCGAGCAGTTCTTC	CASSSPNRVGEQFF
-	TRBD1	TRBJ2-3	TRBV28	TGTGCCAGCAGATCAAACGGACAGGGCCTAGGAGATACGCAGTATTTT	CASRSNGQGLGDTQYF
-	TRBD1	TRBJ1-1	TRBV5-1	TGCGCCAGCAGCCGGGACAGAGGAAACACTGAAGCTTTCTTT	CASSRDRGNTEAFF
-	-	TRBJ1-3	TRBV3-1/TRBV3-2	TGTGCCAGCAGCCAAGGTAGGGACTCTGGAAACACCATATATTTT	CASSQGRDSGNTIYF
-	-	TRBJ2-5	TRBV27	TGTGCCAGCAGTCCCCTGGGGGGAGCAGGGGAGACCCAGTACTTC	CASSPLGGAGETQYF
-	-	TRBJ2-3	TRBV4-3	TGCGCCAGCAGCCAAGACCGCCGGGGGACAGATACGCAGTATTTT	CASSQDRRGTDTQYF
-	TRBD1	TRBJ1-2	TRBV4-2	TGTGCCAGCAGCCAAGATTCAGGGGGCGGCTACACCTTC	CASSQDSGGGYTF
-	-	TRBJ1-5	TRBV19	TGTGCCAGTAGTCCCCAGGTTAGCAATCAGCCCCAGCATTTT	CASSPQVSNQPQHF
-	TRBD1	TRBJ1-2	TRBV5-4	TGTGCCAGCAGCTTCCCCTCCAGGGGGCCGGACGGCTACACCTTC	CASSFPSRGPDGYTF
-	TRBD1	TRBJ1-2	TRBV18	TGTGCCAGCTCAACCGGGACAGGGGTCGACTATGGCTACACCTTC	CASSTGTGVDYGYTF
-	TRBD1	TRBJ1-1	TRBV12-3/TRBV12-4	TGTGCCAGCAGTACCCGGACAGGCGGCGCTTTCTTT	CASSTRTGGAFF
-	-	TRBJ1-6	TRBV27	TGTGCCAGCAGTCCCCAAAGGACACTCACCGGTAATTCACCCCTCCACTTT	CASSPQRTLTGNSPLHF
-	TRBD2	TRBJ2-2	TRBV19	TGTGCCAGTAGTATAGATCCAGCGGGAGGGTCCGGGGAGCTGTTTTTT	CASSIDPAGGSGELFF
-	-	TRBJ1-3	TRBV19	TGTGCCAGTAACGGAGGGGGTCCCGGAAACACCATATATTTT	CASNGGGPGNTIYF
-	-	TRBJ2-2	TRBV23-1	-	CASSQNSGTGSCFF
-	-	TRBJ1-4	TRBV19	TGTGCCAGTAGTCTACAGGGCGGTGAAAAACTGTTTTTT	CASSLQGGEKLFF
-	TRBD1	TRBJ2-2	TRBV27	TGTGCCAGCAGTCCTCCGTCGCGGTACCGGGACAGGGTGAACGGGGAGCTGTTTTTT	CASSPPSRYRDRVNGELFF
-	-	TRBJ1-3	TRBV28	TGTGCCAGCAGTTTAAAAGGTGGCACCAACTCTGGAAACACCATATATTTT	CASSLKGGTNSGNTIYF
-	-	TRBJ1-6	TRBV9	TGTGCCAGCAGCGTAGATGAGGGGACGAATTCACCCCTCCACTTT	CASSVDEGTNSPLHF
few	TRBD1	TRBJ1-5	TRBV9	TGTGCCAGCAGCCAAGGGGTGGGACAGGGGGCTAAGCCCCAGCATTTT	CASSQGVGQGAKPQHF
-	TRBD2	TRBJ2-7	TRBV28	TGTGCCAGCAGTTCGGGGGGAAGCACTTCCTACGAGCAGTACTTC	CASSSGGSTSYEQYF
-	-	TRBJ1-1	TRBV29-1	TGCAGCGTTGCGCGGGGGCGGGTGGACAACACTGAAGCTTTCTTT	CSVARGRVDNTEAFF
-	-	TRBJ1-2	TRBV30	TGTGCCTGGAGTAAGAGGCCTGGCTACACCTTC	CAWSKRPGYTF
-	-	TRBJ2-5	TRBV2	TGTGGAATGGCAGGGACGAGGGAGACCCAGTACTTC	CGMAGTRETQYF